This section outlines one T cell receptor beta chain sequence together with its context. As yet, its antigen is unknown. V lost 3 bases and J lost 7; bases outside the gene matches: 6. This CDR3 region has 15 residues. Germline V gives CDR1 SGHTA, CDR2 FQGNSA. TCRdb independently ran MiXCR on the 5' RACE reads; one entry per CDR3 protein. The sample has some 490,000 distinct CDR3 sequences, over 15% seen once. The data are from a study of T-cell memory formation after mild COVID-19. The study, taken as a whole, reports: Mainly CM and EM harbored the contracting CD4+ clones; mainly EMRA harbored the CD8+ ones. There was a balanced CD4/CD8 profile in clones contracting day 15 to 85, and later expanders leaned CD4+.

The sequenced sample was PBMCs or a T cell subset sorted from them (not recorded which). The source of this sequence is an adult woman who had mild COVID-19 (a few samples of this study predate the infection). Cell type and time point are not known. The chain couples TRBV7-2 to TRBJ2-1, with TRBD2 identical over 10 bases. The CDR3 region has the DNA TGTGCCAGCAGCTTCAGCGGGGGGGGCAGGAATGAGCAGTTCTTC. As protein: CASSFSGGGRNEQFF.